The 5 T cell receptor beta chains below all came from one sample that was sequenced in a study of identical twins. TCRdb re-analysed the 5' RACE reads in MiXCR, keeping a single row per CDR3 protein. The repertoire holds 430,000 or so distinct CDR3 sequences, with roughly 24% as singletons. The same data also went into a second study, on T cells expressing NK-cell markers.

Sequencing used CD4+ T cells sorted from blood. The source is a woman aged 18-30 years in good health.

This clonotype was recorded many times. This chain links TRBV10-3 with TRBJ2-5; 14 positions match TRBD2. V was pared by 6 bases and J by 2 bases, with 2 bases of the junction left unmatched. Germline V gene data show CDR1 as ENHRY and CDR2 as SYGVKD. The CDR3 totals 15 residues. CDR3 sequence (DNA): TGTGCCATCAGCGGGACTAGCGGGGGACAAGAGACCCAGTACTTC. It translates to CAISGTSGGQETQYF.

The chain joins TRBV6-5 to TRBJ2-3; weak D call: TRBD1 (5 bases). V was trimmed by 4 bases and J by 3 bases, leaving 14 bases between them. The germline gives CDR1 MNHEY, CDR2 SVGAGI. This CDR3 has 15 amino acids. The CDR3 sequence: CASSLAGPRTDTQYF. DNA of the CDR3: TGTGCCAGCAGTTTAGCAGGGCCGAGAACAGATACGCAGTATTTT.

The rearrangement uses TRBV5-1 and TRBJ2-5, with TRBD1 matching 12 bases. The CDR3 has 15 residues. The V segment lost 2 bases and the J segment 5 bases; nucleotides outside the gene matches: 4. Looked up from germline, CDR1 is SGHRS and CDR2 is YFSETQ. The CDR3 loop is CASSFRDRGLETQYF. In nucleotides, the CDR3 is TGCGCCAGCAGCTTCCGGGACAGGGGGCTCGAGACCCAGTACTTC.

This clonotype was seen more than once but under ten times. CDR3 in amino acids: CASSLKGPNYGYTF. The CDR3 DNA sequence: TGTGCCAGCAGTTTGAAAGGGCCTAACTATGGCTACACCTTC. The chain couples TRBV27 to TRBJ1-2; D gene unclear. Germline V CDR1 and CDR2: MNHEY, SMNVEV (reference sequence). This CDR3 spans 14 amino acids. Between the trimmed V and J ends, which lost 3 bases and 0 bases, there was a span of 8 bases.

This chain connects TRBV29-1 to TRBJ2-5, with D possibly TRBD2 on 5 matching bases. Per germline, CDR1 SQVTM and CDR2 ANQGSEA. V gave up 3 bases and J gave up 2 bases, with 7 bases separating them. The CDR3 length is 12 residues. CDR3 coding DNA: TGCAGCGTTGACCGGGATCAAGAGACCCAGTACTTC. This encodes CSVDRDQETQYF.